This T cell receptor beta chain was obtained from a study of cytomegalovirus exposure and HLA in healthy donors. Amplification used 60 Vbeta primers and 13 Jbeta primers. Libraries were prepared by immunoSEQ multiplex PCR; TCRdb keeps only in-frame clonotypes and omits some of them. This sample's clone table lists about 48,000 clones. Sequencing was carried out using PBMCs. The receptor comes from a woman aged 40 to 49 in good health and CMV-seronegative.

This CDR3 reads CASSFTSYVRETQYF. Written as DNA, the CDR3 is TGTGCCAGCAGCTTTACTAGTTATGTTAGGGAGACCCAGTACTTC. The rearrangement uses TRBV5-6 and TRBJ2-5; D is perhaps TRBD2 (5 bases). The CDR3 is 15 amino acids. Germline V gives CDR1 SGHDT, CDR2 YYEEEE. V lost 2 bases and J lost 5, with 16 bases in between.